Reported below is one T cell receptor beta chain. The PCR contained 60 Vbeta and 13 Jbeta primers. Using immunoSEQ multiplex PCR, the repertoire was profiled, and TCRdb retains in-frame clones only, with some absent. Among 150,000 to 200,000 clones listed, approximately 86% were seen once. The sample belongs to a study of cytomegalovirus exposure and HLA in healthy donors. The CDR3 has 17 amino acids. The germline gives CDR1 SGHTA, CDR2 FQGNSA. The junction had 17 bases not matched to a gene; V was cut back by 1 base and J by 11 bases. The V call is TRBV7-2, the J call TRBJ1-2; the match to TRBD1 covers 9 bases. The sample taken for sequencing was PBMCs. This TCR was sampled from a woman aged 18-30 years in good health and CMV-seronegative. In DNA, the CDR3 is TGTGCCAGCAGCTTAGTAGGGGGGACAGGGCGAGGGGAAGGGTACACCTTC. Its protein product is CASSLVGGTGRGEGYTF. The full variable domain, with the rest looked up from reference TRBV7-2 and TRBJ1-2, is GAGVSQSPSNKVTEKGKDVELRCDPISGHTALYWYRQSLGQGLEFLIYFQGNSAPDKSGLPSDRFSAERTGGSVSTLTIQRTQQEDSAVYLCASSLVGGTGRGEGYTFGSGTRLTVV.